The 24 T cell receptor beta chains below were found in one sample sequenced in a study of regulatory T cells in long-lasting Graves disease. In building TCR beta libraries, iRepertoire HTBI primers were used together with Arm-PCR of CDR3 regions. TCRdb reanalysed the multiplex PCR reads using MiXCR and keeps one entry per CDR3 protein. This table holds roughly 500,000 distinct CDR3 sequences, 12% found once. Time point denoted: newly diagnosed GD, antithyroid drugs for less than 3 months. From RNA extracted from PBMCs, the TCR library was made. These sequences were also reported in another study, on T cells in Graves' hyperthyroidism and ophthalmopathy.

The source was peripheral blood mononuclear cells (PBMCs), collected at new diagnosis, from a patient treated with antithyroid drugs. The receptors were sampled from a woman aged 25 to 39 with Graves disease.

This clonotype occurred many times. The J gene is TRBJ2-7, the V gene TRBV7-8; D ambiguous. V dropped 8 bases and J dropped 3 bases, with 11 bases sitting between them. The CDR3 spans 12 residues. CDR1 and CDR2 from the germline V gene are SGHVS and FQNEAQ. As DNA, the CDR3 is TGTGCCAGCTCCCTGTCTATCTACGAGCAGTACTTC. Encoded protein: CASSLSIYEQYF.

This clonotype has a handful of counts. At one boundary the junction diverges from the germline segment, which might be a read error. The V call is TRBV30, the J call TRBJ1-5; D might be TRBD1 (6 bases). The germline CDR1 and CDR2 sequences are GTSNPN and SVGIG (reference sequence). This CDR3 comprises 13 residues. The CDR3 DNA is TGTGCCTGGAGTACAGGGCCCTATCAGCTCCAGCATTTT. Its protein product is CAWSTGPYQLQHF.

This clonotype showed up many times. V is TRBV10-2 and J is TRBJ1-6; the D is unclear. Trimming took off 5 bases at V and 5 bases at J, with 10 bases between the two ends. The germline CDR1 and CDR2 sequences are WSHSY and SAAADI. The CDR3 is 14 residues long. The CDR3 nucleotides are TGCGCCAGCAGTAGGACGGACCATAATTCACCCCTCCACTTT. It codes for CASSRTDHNSPLHF.

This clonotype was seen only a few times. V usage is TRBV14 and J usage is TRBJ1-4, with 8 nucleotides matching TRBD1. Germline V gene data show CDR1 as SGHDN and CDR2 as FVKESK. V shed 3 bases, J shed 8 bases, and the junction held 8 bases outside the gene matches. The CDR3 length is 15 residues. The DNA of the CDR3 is TGTGCCAGCAGCCACAAGAGGACAGGGTTCGAAAAACTGTTTTTT. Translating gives CASSHKRTGFEKLFF.

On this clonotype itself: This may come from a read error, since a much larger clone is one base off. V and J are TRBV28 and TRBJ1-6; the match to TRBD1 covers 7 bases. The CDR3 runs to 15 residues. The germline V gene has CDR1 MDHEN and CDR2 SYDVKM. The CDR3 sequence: CASSLTGYEGRALYF. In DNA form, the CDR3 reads TGTGCCAGCAGTTTGACAGGGTACGAGGGTAGGGCCCTCTACTTT.

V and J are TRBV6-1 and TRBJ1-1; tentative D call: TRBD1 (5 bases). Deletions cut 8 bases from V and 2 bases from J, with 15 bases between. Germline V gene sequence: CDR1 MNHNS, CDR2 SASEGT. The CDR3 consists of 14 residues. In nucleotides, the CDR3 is TGTGCCAGCGGGGGACGGGGGGGAAACACTGAAGCTTTCTTT. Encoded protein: CASGGRGGNTEAFF.

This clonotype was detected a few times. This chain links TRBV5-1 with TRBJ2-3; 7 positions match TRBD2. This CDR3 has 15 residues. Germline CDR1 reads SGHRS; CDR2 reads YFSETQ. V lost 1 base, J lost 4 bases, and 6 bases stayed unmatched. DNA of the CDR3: TGCGCCAGCAGCTTGTGGGCGGGAGAGGCAGATACGCAGTATTTT. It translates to CASSLWAGEADTQYF.

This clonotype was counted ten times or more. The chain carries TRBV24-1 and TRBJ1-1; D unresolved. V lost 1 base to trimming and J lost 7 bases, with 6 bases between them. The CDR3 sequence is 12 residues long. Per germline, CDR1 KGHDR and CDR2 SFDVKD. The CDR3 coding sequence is TGTGCCACCAGTGATTTTCACGGTGAAGCTTTCTTT. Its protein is CATSDFHGEAFF.

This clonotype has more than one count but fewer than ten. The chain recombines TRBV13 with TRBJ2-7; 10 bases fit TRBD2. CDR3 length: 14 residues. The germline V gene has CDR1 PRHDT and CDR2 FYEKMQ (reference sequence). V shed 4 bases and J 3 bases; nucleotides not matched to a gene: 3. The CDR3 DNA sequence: TGTGCCAGCAGCTACGGACTAGCGGACTACGAGCAGTACTTC. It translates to CASSYGLADYEQYF.

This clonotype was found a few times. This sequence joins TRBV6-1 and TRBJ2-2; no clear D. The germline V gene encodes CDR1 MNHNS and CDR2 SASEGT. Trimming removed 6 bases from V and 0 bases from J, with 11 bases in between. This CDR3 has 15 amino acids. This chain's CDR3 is CASSHRRTNTGELFF. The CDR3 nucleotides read TGTGCCAGCAGCCATAGACGGACGAACACCGGGGAGCTGTTTTTT.

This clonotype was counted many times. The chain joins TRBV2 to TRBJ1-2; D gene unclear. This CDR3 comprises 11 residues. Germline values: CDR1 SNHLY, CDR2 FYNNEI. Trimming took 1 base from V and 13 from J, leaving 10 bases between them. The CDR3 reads CASSEVRLTTF. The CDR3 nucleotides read TGTGCCAGCAGTGAAGTACGGCTCACCACCTTC.

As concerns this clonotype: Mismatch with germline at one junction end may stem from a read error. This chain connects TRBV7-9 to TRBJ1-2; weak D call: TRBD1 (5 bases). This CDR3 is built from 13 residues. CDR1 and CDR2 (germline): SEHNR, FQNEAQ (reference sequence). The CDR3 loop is CASGLNQGYGYTF. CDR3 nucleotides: TGTGCCAGCGGCTTAAACCAGGGCTATGGCTACACCTTC.

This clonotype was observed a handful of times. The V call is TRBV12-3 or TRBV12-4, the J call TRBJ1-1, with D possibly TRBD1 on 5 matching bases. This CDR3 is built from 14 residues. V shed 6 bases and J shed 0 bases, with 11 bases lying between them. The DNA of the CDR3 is TGTGCCAGCAGACCGGGACGCGTGAACACTGAAGCTTTCTTT. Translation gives CASRPGRVNTEAFF.

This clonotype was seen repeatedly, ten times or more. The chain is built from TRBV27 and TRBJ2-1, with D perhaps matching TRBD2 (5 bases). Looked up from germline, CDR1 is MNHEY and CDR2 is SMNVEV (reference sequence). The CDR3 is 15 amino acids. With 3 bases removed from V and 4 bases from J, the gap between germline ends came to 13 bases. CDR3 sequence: CASSFEGDKYNEQFF. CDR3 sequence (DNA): TGTGCCAGCAGTTTTGAGGGAGACAAGTACAATGAGCAGTTCTTC.

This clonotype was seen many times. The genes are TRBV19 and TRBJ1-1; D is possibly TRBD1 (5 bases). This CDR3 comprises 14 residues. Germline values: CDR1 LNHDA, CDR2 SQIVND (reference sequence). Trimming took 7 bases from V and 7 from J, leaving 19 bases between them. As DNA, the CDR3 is TGTGCCAGTAACAAAGGGTCTAGGGGCCGTGAAGCTTTCTTT. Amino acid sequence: CASNKGSRGREAFF.

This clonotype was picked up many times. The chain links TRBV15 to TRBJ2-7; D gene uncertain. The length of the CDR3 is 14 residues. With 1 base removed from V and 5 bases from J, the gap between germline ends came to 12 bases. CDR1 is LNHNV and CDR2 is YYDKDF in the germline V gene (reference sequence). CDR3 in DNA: TGTGCCACCAGCAGAGCACGAAGCGTCCACGAGCAGTACTTC. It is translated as CATSRARSVHEQYF.

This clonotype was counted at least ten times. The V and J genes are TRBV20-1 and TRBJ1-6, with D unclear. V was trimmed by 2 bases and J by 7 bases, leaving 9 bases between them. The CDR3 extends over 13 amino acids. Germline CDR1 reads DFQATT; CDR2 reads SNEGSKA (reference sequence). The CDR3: CSARWTANSPLHF. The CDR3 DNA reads TGCAGTGCTAGATGGACGGCGAATTCACCCCTCCACTTT.

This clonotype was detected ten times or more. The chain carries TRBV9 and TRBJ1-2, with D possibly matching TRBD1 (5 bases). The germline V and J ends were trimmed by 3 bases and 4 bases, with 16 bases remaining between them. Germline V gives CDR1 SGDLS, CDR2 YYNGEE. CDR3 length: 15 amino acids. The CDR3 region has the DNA TGTGCCAGCAGCGGAGATACGGGGGTGCGCTATGGCTACACCTTC. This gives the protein CASSGDTGVRYGYTF.

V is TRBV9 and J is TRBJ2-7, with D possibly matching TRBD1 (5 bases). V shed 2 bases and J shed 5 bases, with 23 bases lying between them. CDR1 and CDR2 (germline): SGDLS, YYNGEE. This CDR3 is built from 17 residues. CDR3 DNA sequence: TGTGCCAGCAGCGTCGCGGCCAGGGCCTCTCGGAAAGACGAGCAGTACTTC. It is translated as CASSVAARASRKDEQYF.

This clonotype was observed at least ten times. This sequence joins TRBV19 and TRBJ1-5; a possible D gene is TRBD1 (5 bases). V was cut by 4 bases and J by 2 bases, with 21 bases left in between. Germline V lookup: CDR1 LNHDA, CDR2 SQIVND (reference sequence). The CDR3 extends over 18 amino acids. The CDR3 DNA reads TGTGCCAGTAGTAAAAGGGACGGATCTCGACTAGGCAATCAGCCCCAGCATTTT. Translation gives CASSKRDGSRLGNQPQHF.

In DNA, the CDR3 is TGCAGTGCCCCGGTAGGGCCCGCGGGGACCCAGTACTTC. It yields the protein CSAPVGPAGTQYF. This chain joins TRBV20-1 and TRBJ2-5, with D tentatively TRBD2 (5 bases). The germline V and J ends were trimmed by 6 bases and 7 bases, with 18 bases remaining between them. In germline, CDR1 is DFQATT, CDR2 SNEGSKA (reference sequence). This CDR3 region has 13 residues.

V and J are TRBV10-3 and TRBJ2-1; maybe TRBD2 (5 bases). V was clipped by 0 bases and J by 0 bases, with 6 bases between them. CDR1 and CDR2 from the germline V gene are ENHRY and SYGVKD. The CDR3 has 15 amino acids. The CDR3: CAISESDYSYNEQFF. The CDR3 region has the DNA TGTGCCATCAGTGAGTCTGACTACTCCTACAATGAGCAGTTCTTC.

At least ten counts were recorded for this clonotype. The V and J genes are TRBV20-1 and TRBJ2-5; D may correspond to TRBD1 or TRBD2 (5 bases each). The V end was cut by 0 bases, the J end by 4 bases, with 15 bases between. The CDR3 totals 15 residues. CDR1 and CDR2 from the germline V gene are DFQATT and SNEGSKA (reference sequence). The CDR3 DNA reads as TGCAGTGCTAGAGATTTCAGGCTGGGGGTAGAGACCCAGTACTTC. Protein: CSARDFRLGVETQYF.

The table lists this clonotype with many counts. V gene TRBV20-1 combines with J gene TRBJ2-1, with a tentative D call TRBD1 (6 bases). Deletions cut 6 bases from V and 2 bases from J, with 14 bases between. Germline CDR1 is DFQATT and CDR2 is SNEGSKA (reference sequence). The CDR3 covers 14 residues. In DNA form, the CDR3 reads TGCAGTGCCAGAAGAGGGGGTACCTACAATGAGCAGTTCTTC. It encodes CSARRGGTYNEQFF.